This T cell receptor (beta chain) is drawn from a study of blood T cell repertoires in COVID-19. The V end was cut by 4 bases, the J end by 4 bases, with 20 bases between. The CDR3 extends over 16 amino acids. Germline-derived CDR1 and CDR2 are SGHKS and YYEKEE (reference sequence). Libraries were prepared by immunoSEQ multiplex PCR; TCRdb keeps only in-frame clonotypes and omits some of them. The table includes some 250,000 clones, approximately 84% detected once. This sequence joins TRBV5-5 and TRBJ2-5; D might be TRBD1 (6 bases). The material sequenced was peripheral blood. The sequence was collected from a young woman who had recovered from COVID-19. The CDR3, as DNA: TGTGCCAGCAGCGGACCGGACAGCCATCTCATAGAGACCCAGTACTTC. This sequence encodes CASSGPDSHLIETQYF. The full variable domain, its missing parts supplied by reference TRBV5-5 and TRBJ2-5, is DAGVTQSPTHLIKTRGQQVTLRCSPISGHKSVSWYQQVLGQGPQFIFQYYEKEERGRGNFPDRFSARQFPNYSSELNVNALLLGDSALYLCASSGPDSHLIETQYFGPGTRLLVL.